Reported below is one TCR beta chain. Antigen unknown. This sample was taken from a study of cytomegalovirus exposure and HLA in healthy donors. Study findings and constraints: Judged likely to be a sequencing artifact was a cluster of highly shared sequence variants.

This CDR3 has 14 residues. The V gene lost 7 bases and the J gene lost 4 bases, with 15 bases spanning the gap. Germline V gene lookup returns CDR1 MNHNS and CDR2 SASEGT. Researchers ran the PCR with 60 Vbeta and 13 Jbeta primers. Method: immunoSEQ multiplex PCR; TCRdb's copy keeps in-frame clones and lacks some. The sample carries about 92,000 clones, under 80% recorded once. The TCR sequence derives from a middle-aged man in good health and CMV-seropositive. The V gene is TRBV6-1, the J gene TRBJ2-3, with D perhaps TRBD1 (6 bases). What was sequenced was PBMCs. The CDR3 DNA reads TGTGCCAGCAAAGTACACAGGGAATCAGATACGCAGTATTTT. As protein: CASKVHRESDTQYF.